This T cell receptor (beta chain) is drawn from a study of CD8 T cells in Susac syndrome. RNA totalling about 0.45 to 1 ug underwent reverse transcription with random hexamers. TCRdb itself ran the immunoSEQ multiplex PCR reads through MiXCR, one entry per CDR3 protein. This sample carries under 200,000 distinct CDR3 sequences, around 94% of them seen once, and the ten largest clones take more than 0.12%. The germline V and J ends were trimmed by 4 bases and 7 bases, with 19 bases remaining between them. Germline values: CDR1 LGHDT, CDR2 YNNKEL (reference sequence). The CDR3 is made up of 16 amino acids.

The genes are TRBV3-1 and TRBJ2-2; D might be TRBD1 or TRBD2, each matching 5 bases. The material sequenced was CD4+ T cells from PBMCs. The clonotype was recovered from a human donor in good health. This chain's CDR3 is CASSRLGAEKGGELFF. Here the CDR3 DNA reads TGTGCCAGCAGCCGTCTCGGGGCGGAAAAGGGCGGGGAGCTGTTTTTT. The complete variable domain, with remaining parts taken from reference TRBV3-1 and TRBJ2-2, reads DTAVSQTPKYLVTQMGNDKSIKCEQNLGHDTMYWYKQDSKKFLKIMFSYNNKELIINETVPNRFSPKSPDKAHLNLHINSLELGDSAVYFCASSRLGAEKGGELFFGEGSRLTVL.